This is a list of T cell receptor beta chains from one sample in a study of T cell repertoires in ileal Crohn's disease. Data came from immunoSEQ multiplex PCR; TCRdb stores just in-frame clones and leaves some out. The table shows 9,500 to 15,000 clones, with about 81% occurring only once. Material: ileal tissue. These receptors originate from an adult with Crohn's disease. CDR3s include the opening cysteine and the closing phenylalanine or tryptophan. D genes are given only for firm matches. Part of the rows lack a size; the others show once, few, many or a class for expanded clones.

cdr3_length: 15
j_call: TRBJ1-3
d_call: TRBD1
v_call: TRBV19
clone_size: -
cdr3_nt: TGTGCCAGTAGTGCCTCGACAGGGTCTGGAAACACCATATATTTT
cdr3_aa: CASSASTGSGNTIYF

cdr3_length: 13
j_call: TRBJ2-5
d_call: -
v_call: TRBV19
clone_size: -
cdr3_nt: TGTGCCAGTAGGCCCAGGGGCGCAGAGACCCAGTACTTC
cdr3_aa: CASRPRGAETQYF

cdr3_length: 15
j_call: TRBJ2-7
d_call: TRBD2
v_call: TRBV19
clone_size: -
cdr3_nt: TGTGCCAGTAGTGGGACTAGCGGGAGTTACTGGGAGCAGTACTTC
cdr3_aa: CASSGTSGSYWEQYF

cdr3_length: 14
j_call: TRBJ2-5
d_call: TRBD2
v_call: TRBV19
clone_size: -
cdr3_nt: TGTGCCAGTAGTATCAGTCTAGCGGGAGAAAAGCAGTACTTC
cdr3_aa: CASSISLAGEKQYF

cdr3_length: 19
j_call: TRBJ2-7
d_call: TRBD2
v_call: TRBV4-1
clone_size: -
cdr3_nt: TGCGCCAGCAGCCAGAGGATACCGGGACTAGCGGGGGGGCGCGGCGAGCAGTACTTC
cdr3_aa: CASSQRIPGLAGGRGEQYF

cdr3_length: 17
j_call: TRBJ2-7
d_call: TRBD1
v_call: TRBV15
clone_size: few
cdr3_nt: TGTGCCACCAGCAGAGATCCCGGACAGGTGTCCTACTACGAGCAGTACTTC
cdr3_aa: CATSRDPGQVSYYEQYF

cdr3_length: 15
j_call: TRBJ2-1
d_call: -
v_call: TRBV6-1
clone_size: -
cdr3_nt: TGTGCCAGCAGTGAAGATTTGTCCACTTACAATGAGCAGTTCTTC
cdr3_aa: CASSEDLSTYNEQFF

cdr3_length: 13
j_call: TRBJ1-2
d_call: -
v_call: TRBV5-6
clone_size: -
cdr3_nt: TGTGCCAGCAGCTTGGAGGGAGTCTATGGCTACACCTTC
cdr3_aa: CASSLEGVYGYTF

cdr3_length: 15
j_call: TRBJ2-3
d_call: -
v_call: TRBV5-1
clone_size: -
cdr3_nt: TGCGCCAGCAGCTGGTGGAGCGGGAGCACAGATACGCAGTATTTT
cdr3_aa: CASSWWSGSTDTQYF

cdr3_length: 14
j_call: TRBJ2-5
d_call: TRBD1
v_call: TRBV15
clone_size: -
cdr3_nt: TGTGCCACCAGCCCGTGGACAGGGGAGGAGACCCAGTACTTC
cdr3_aa: CATSPWTGEETQYF

cdr3_length: 14
j_call: TRBJ2-1
d_call: TRBD2
v_call: TRBV6-5
clone_size: -
cdr3_nt: TGTGCCAGCATAGATAGTAGCGGGAGGGCTGAGCAGTTCTTC
cdr3_aa: CASIDSSGRAEQFF

cdr3_length: 13
j_call: TRBJ1-2
d_call: -
v_call: TRBV6-6
clone_size: -
cdr3_nt: TGTGCCAGCAGTCCAGGGGTTTTAGGAGGCTACACCTTC
cdr3_aa: CASSPGVLGGYTF

cdr3_length: 15
j_call: TRBJ2-7
d_call: -
v_call: TRBV4-2
clone_size: -
cdr3_nt: TGTGCCAGCAGCCAAGGTGTCGGGAGCGCCTACGAGCAGTACTTC
cdr3_aa: CASSQGVGSAYEQYF

cdr3_length: 16
j_call: TRBJ2-1
d_call: TRBD2
v_call: TRBV9
clone_size: -
cdr3_nt: TGTGCCAGCAGCGTAGTCCCTAGCGGGAGTTATAATGAGCAGTTCTTC
cdr3_aa: CASSVVPSGSYNEQFF

cdr3_length: 14
j_call: TRBJ2-7
d_call: TRBD1
v_call: TRBV5-1
clone_size: -
cdr3_nt: TGCGCCAGCAGCTTAGGACAGGGGGCGGTCCAGCAGTACTTC
cdr3_aa: CASSLGQGAVQQYF

cdr3_length: 16
j_call: TRBJ1-5
d_call: TRBD1
v_call: TRBV7-2
clone_size: -
cdr3_nt: TGTGCCAGCAGCTTATACGGGACAGATAGCAATCAGCCCCAGCATTTT
cdr3_aa: CASSLYGTDSNQPQHF

cdr3_length: 15
j_call: TRBJ1-6
d_call: -
v_call: TRBV5-4
clone_size: -
cdr3_nt: TGTGCCAGCAGCTTGAAGGCAGGGATTACTTCACCCCTCCACTTT
cdr3_aa: CASSLKAGITSPLHF

cdr3_length: 15
j_call: TRBJ2-5
d_call: -
v_call: TRBV7-2
clone_size: -
cdr3_nt: TGTGCCAGCAGCCTGAGAGCGGACTACCAAGAGACCCAGTACTTC
cdr3_aa: CASSLRADYQETQYF

cdr3_length: 13
j_call: TRBJ1-1
d_call: TRBD1
v_call: TRBV18
clone_size: few
cdr3_nt: TGTGCCAGCTCACCCGAAAACAGGGGAGAAGCTTTCTTT
cdr3_aa: CASSPENRGEAFF

cdr3_length: 15
j_call: TRBJ2-2
d_call: -
v_call: TRBV5-1
clone_size: -
cdr3_nt: TGCGCCAGCAGCTCGGGGGAGGCCTTCACCGGGGAGCTGTTTTTT
cdr3_aa: CASSSGEAFTGELFF

cdr3_length: 14
j_call: TRBJ2-7
d_call: -
v_call: TRBV5-1
clone_size: once
cdr3_nt: TGCGCCAGCAGCCGAGGGGGAGCTGAATACGAGCAGTACTTC
cdr3_aa: CASSRGGAEYEQYF

cdr3_length: 15
j_call: TRBJ1-5
d_call: TRBD1
v_call: TRBV19
clone_size: -
cdr3_nt: TGTGCCAGTAGTATAGTCTCAGGGGGCTATCAGCCCCAGCATTTT
cdr3_aa: CASSIVSGGYQPQHF

cdr3_length: 11
j_call: TRBJ1-2
d_call: -
v_call: TRBV30
clone_size: -
cdr3_nt: TGTGCCTGGAGTGTACCCAGTGGCTACACCTTC
cdr3_aa: CAWSVPSGYTF

cdr3_length: 14
j_call: TRBJ1-1
d_call: -
v_call: TRBV10-3
clone_size: -
cdr3_nt: TGTGCCATCAGCCAACCACAGGGAAGCACTGAAGCTTTCTTT
cdr3_aa: CAISQPQGSTEAFF

cdr3_length: 15
j_call: TRBJ2-7
d_call: TRBD1
v_call: TRBV7-8
clone_size: -
cdr3_nt: TGTGCCAGCAGCCCATGGGACAGGTGGACCGACGAGCAGTACTTC
cdr3_aa: CASSPWDRWTDEQYF

cdr3_length: 14
j_call: TRBJ1-1
d_call: TRBD1
v_call: TRBV7-9
clone_size: -
cdr3_nt: TGTGCCAGCAGCAAAGGCAGGGGGTACACTGAAGCTTTCTTT
cdr3_aa: CASSKGRGYTEAFF

cdr3_length: 12
j_call: TRBJ1-2
d_call: -
v_call: TRBV6-5
clone_size: -
cdr3_nt: TGTGCCAGCAGTCAGGACAGCGGAGGCTACACCTTC
cdr3_aa: CASSQDSGGYTF